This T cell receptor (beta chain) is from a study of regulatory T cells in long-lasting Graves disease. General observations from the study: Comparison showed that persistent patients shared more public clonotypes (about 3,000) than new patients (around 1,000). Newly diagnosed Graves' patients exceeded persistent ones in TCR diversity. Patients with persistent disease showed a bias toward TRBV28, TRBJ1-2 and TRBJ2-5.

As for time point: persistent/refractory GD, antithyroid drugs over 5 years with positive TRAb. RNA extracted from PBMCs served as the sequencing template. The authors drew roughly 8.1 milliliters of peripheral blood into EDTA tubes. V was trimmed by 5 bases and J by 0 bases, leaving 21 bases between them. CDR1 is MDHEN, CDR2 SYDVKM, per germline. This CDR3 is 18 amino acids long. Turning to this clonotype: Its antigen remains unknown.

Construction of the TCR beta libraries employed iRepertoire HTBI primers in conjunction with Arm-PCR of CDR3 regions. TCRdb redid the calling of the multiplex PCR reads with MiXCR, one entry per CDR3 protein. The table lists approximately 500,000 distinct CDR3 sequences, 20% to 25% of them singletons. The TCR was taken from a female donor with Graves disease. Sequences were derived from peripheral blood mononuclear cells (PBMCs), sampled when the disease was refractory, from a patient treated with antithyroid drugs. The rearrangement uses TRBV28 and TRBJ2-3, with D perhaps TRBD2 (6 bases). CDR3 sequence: CASSIPRPGRGSTDTQYF. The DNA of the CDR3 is TGTGCCAGCAGTATTCCAAGGCCCGGGAGAGGGAGCACAGATACGCAGTATTTT.